This T cell receptor (beta chain) was recovered during a study of cytomegalovirus exposure and HLA in healthy donors. The CDR3 totals 13 residues. Germline V CDR1 and CDR2: SGHVS, FQNEAQ. As regards this clone: Its antigen is currently unknown. One junction end disagrees with the germline gene, perhaps due to a read error.

Study results and limitations: Usually a TCR sequence was rare, but some public TCRs were found in many donors. Researchers reported in a later analysis that a missense DCLRE1C variant was tied to TCR beta V- and J-gene trimming. Available immune exposure information covered CMV serostatus only.

Primers: 60 Vbeta forward and 13 Jbeta reverse. TCRdb keeps only in-frame clones here, not all; method: immunoSEQ multiplex PCR. The sample carries approximately 170,000 clones, approximately 80% recorded once. The chain joins TRBV7-8 to TRBJ2-7; D not certain. The sequence was obtained from a woman aged 40 to 50 in good health and CMV-seropositive. The sequenced sample was PBMCs. CDR3 in DNA: TGTGCCAACAGCTTAGGAGCAAAATACGAGCAGTACTTC. Translated, it gives CANSLGAKYEQYF.